This passage covers 25 T cell receptor beta chains from one sample sequenced in a study of glioma-infiltrating T cells. Using RNA template, CDR3s of TCR alpha and beta were amplified with iRepertoire arm-PCR. TCRdb passed the multiplex PCR reads through MiXCR, listing each CDR3 protein once. Found here are 150,000 to 200,000 distinct CDR3 sequences, roughly 32% of them singletons; the top ten hold around 21%. Sequenced material: glioma tissue, nonneoplastic brain tissue, or PBMCs (not recorded which). These receptors all come from a human donor with low-grade glioma or glioblastoma, undergoing nonglioma brain surgery, or in good health (not recorded which).

The rearrangement uses TRBV20-1 and TRBJ2-2; D unclear. CDR3 length: 14 residues. Germline V gene lookup returns CDR1 DFQATT and CDR2 SNEGSKA (reference sequence). V lost 0 bases, J lost 1 base, and 6 bases lay in between. The CDR3 DNA reads TGCAGTGCTAGAGAAGGCCAGAACACCGGGGAGCTGTTTTTT. Its translation is CSAREGQNTGELFF.

The table lists this clonotype with a few counts. The J gene is TRBJ2-1, the V gene TRBV3-1; TRBD2 matches at 9 bases. CDR1 LGHDT and CDR2 YNNKEL come from the germline V gene (reference sequence). This CDR3 spans 17 amino acids. The ends lost 2 bases at V and 9 bases at J; junction bases unmatched: 14. The CDR3 is CASSQLSGGGRASEQFF. The CDR3 nucleotides are TGTGCCAGCAGCCAATTATCTGGTGGCGGGAGGGCCAGTGAGCAGTTCTTC.

This clonotype was detected ten times or more. The rearrangement uses TRBV7-6 and TRBJ2-1, with TRBD2 matching 7 bases. The CDR3 extends over 15 amino acids. Germline V lookup: CDR1 SGHVS, CDR2 FNYEAQ. Trimming at V came to 6 bases and at J to 2 bases, leaving 7 bases not matched to a gene. CDR3 loop: CASSPRESPYNEQFF. The CDR3 DNA sequence: TGTGCCAGCAGTCCGCGGGAGAGCCCCTACAATGAGCAGTTCTTC.

This chain connects TRBV28 to TRBJ2-7, with D perhaps TRBD2 (6 bases). The CDR3 spans 15 residues. Germline CDR1 and CDR2: MDHEN and SYDVKM. The chain's CDR3 is CVSRLTSLTLGEQYF. CDR3 DNA: TGTGTTAGCAGATTGACTAGTCTAACTTTGGGTGAGCAGTACTTC.

To note about this clonotype: A much larger clonotype is one base distant, so this may be a read error. The V call is TRBV7-2, the J call TRBJ1-6; no reliable D call. This CDR3 is built from 14 residues. Per the germline V gene, CDR1 is SGHTA and CDR2 is FQGNSA. The CDR3: CASSLATGLAPLNF. Written as DNA, the CDR3 is TGTGCCAGCAGCTTAGCGACGGGTTTGGCACCCCTCAACTTT.

This clonotype appeared many times. This chain joins TRBV27 and TRBJ2-2; D is uncertain. Germline lookup yields CDR1 MNHEY and CDR2 SMNVEV (reference sequence). V lost 9 bases and J lost 1, with 12 bases in between. This CDR3 is built from 14 residues. The CDR3 is CASSDVVNTGELFF. CDR3 nucleotide sequence: TGTGCCAGTTCCGACGTGGTGAACACCGGGGAGCTGTTTTTT.

This clonotype was detected only a few times. Since a much larger clone is just one base distant, this may be a read error. DNA of the CDR3: TGTTCCAGTACGTTCGGTCCTAATCAGCCCCAGCATTTT. It is translated as CSSTFGPNQPQHF. The chain recombines TRBV19 with TRBJ1-5; D not certain. CDR3 size: 13 residues. Germline lookup yields CDR1 LNHDA and CDR2 SQIVND (reference sequence).

Notes on this clonotype: A much larger clone is a single base away; this may be a read error. The rearrangement uses TRBV18 and TRBJ2-1; 11 bases match TRBD2. The germline gives CDR1 KGHSH, CDR2 LQKENI. V trimming: 3 bases; J trimming: 8 bases; junction bases outside the gene matches: 6. CDR3 length: 15 amino acids. CDR3 loop: CASSPSGRAHDEQFF. Here the CDR3 DNA reads TGTGCCAGCTCACCTAGCGGGAGGGCCCACGATGAGCAGTTCTTC.

In the case of this clonotype: A much larger clone differs by one base, so this may be a read error. The rearrangement joins TRBV3-1 to TRBJ2-3, with unresolved D. This CDR3 spans 13 amino acids. Germline loops: CDR1 LGHDT, CDR2 YNNKEL (reference sequence). The CDR3 DNA sequence: TGTGCCAGCAGCCAAGAGTTGGTAAATACGCGGTATTTT. Amino acid sequence: CASSQELVNTRYF.

This clonotype came up many times. The CDR3 region is CASSFGASSSYEQYF. CDR3 in DNA: TGTGCCAGCAGTTTCGGGGCTTCATCTTCTTACGAGCAGTACTTC. The genes are TRBV6-1 and TRBJ2-7; D assignment may be TRBD1 or TRBD2 (5 bases each). Germline CDR1 MNHNS, CDR2 SASEGT. The V end was cut by 5 bases, the J end by 4 bases, with 18 bases between. There are 15 residues in the CDR3.

The chain employs TRBV28 and TRBJ2-7; 8 positions agree with TRBD1. Germline CDR1 reads MDHEN; CDR2 reads SYDVKM. The CDR3 has 14 residues. The J segment lost 6 bases and the V segment lost 6 bases, leaving 10 bases of the junction unmatched. CDR3 protein: CASSQSGTGGEQYF. CDR3 in DNA: TGTGCCAGCAGCCAATCCGGTACAGGGGGCGAGCAGTACTTC. Full variable domain (rest looked up from reference TRBV28 and TRBJ2-7): DVKVTQSSRYLVKRTGEKVFLECVQDMDHENMFWYRQDPGLGLRLIYFSYDVKMKEKGDIPEGYSVSREKKERFSLILESASTNQTSMYLCASSQSGTGGEQYFGPGTRLTVT.

In its sample, this clonotype was seen many times. The rearrangement links TRBV12-3 or TRBV12-4 to TRBJ2-1; D possibly uses TRBD1 or TRBD2 (5 bases each). The length of the CDR3 is 13 residues. The V end lost 7 bases, the J end lost 6 bases, and 13 bases lay between the germline ends. The CDR3 sequence: CASTGTLPNEQFF. The CDR3 nucleotides are TGTGCCAGCACCGGGACCTTGCCCAATGAGCAGTTCTTC.

This clonotype was detected ten times or more. The chain uses TRBV5-1 and TRBJ2-7; 9 positions agree with TRBD1. The CDR3 is 16 amino acids. Germline CDR1 SGHRS, CDR2 YFSETQ. J gave up 3 bases and V 0 bases, and 7 bases lay outside the gene matches. CDR3 bases: TGCGCCAGCAGCTTGGTTGGTACAGGGGGCTTCTACGAGCAGTACTTC. Translation: CASSLVGTGGFYEQYF.

V is TRBV27 and J is TRBJ2-1; 11 nucleotides line up with TRBD2. CDR1 MNHEY and CDR2 SMNVEV come from the germline V gene (reference sequence). J was trimmed by 6 bases and V by 1 base; bases with no gene match: 11. This CDR3 has 18 amino acids. The CDR3 DNA reads TGTGCCAGCAGTTTATATGGCGCCGGACTAGCGGGCCTCAATGAGCAGTTCTTC. The encoded protein is CASSLYGAGLAGLNEQFF.

This clonotype was detected ten times or more. This rearrangement joins TRBV6-4 to TRBJ2-5, with 10 bases that match TRBD2. Trimming cost V 10 bases and J 3 bases; bases outside gene matches: 8. Per the germline V gene, CDR1 is MRHNA and CDR2 is SNTAGT. There are 14 residues in the CDR3. The CDR3 DNA sequence: TGTGCCACGGCCGGACTAGCGGTAGAAGAGACCCAGTACTTC. It yields the protein CATAGLAVEETQYF.

This clonotype was picked up a small number of times. The rearrangement joins TRBV12-3 or TRBV12-4 to TRBJ1-2; D is unclear. V lost 3 bases, J lost 10 bases, and 21 bases lay in between. The CDR3 is 15 residues long. The CDR3 DNA follows: TGTGCCAGCAGTTTTTTTCAGCGACATCCCCCCCTCTACACCTTC. Its translation is CASSFFQRHPPLYTF.

The V and J genes are TRBV10-3 and TRBJ2-7; 9 nucleotides agree with TRBD1. Per the germline V gene, CDR1 is ENHRY and CDR2 is SYGVKD. CDR3 length: 14 amino acids. The V and J ends lost 6 bases and 1 base, in that order; junction bases with no gene match: 4. Here the CDR3 DNA reads TGTGCCATCAGGGGACAGGGCAATTCCTACGAGCAGTACTTC. Its protein product is CAIRGQGNSYEQYF.

In regard to this clonotype: A much larger clonotype is one base distant, so this may be a read error. The chain is built from TRBV3-1 and TRBJ2-1; the D gene is possibly TRBD1 (6 bases). The V gene's germline CDR1 is LGHDT and CDR2 YNNKEL (reference sequence). The CDR3 runs 15 residues. In DNA, the CDR3 is TGTACCAGCAGGGACATAGCGAGCTCCTACAATGAGCAGTTCTTC. The encoded protein is CTSRDIASSYNEQFF.

A word on this clonotype: This sequence may be a read error, since a much larger clone differs from it by one base. This chain connects TRBV24-1 to TRBJ2-1; TRBD1 matches at 10 bases. Trimming cost V 4 bases and J 7 bases; bases outside gene matches: 9. Per germline, CDR1 KGHDR and CDR2 SFDVKD. This CDR3 has 16 residues. The CDR3 nucleotides read TGTGCCACCAGTGACTCCAGACAGGGGGCTTTTAATGAGCAGTTCTTC. As protein: CATSDSRQGAFNEQFF.

Only one count was recorded for this clonotype. This chain joins TRBV27 and TRBJ2-3, with 13 nucleotides matching TRBD2. Germline CDR1 and CDR2: MNHEY and SMNVEV (reference sequence). The CDR3 has 15 amino acids. V was clipped by 5 bases and J by 5 bases; unmatched bases: 4. In DNA, the CDR3 is TGTGCCAGCAGTCGCGGACTAGCGGGAGAAGATACGCAGTATTTT. Protein: CASSRGLAGEDTQYF.

The chain carries TRBV20-1 and TRBJ2-5, with 13 bases that match TRBD2. Near its end, the DNA agrees better with TRBJ2-7, so the J call may be wrong. Germline CDR1 DFQATT, CDR2 SNEGSKA (reference sequence). The CDR3 consists of 13 residues. In DNA form, the CDR3 reads TGCAGCGTGACTAGCGGGAGGATAAACGAGCAGTACTTC. Amino acid sequence: CSVTSGRINEQYF.

V gene TRBV9 combines with J gene TRBJ1-1, with no clear D. The length of the CDR3 is 12 residues. The germline gives CDR1 SGDLS, CDR2 YYNGEE. With 5 bases removed from V and 1 base from J, the gap between germline ends came to 6 bases. This chain's CDR3 is CASRSENTEAFF. CDR3 sequence (DNA): TGTGCCAGCAGGAGTGAGAACACTGAAGCTTTCTTT.

This clonotype was found a few times. This may be a read error, as it is one base from a much larger clone. The rearrangement links TRBV6-5 to TRBJ2-5; the D call may be TRBD1 or TRBD2 (5 bases each). Trimming took off 6 bases at V and 7 bases at J, with 18 bases between the two ends. Germline assignment: CDR1 MNHEY and CDR2 SVGAGI. The CDR3 has 14 residues. The CDR3 reads CASSMTGGDGTQYF. The DNA of the CDR3 is TGTGCCAGCAGCATGACTGGGGGAGACGGGACCCAGTACTTC.

This clonotype showed up many times. This rearrangement joins TRBV2 to TRBJ1-4, with 8 bases identical to TRBD1. The CDR3 extends over 14 amino acids. The V gene end was trimmed by 8 bases and the J gene end by 5 bases; junction bases not matched to a gene: 7. Germline CDR1 SNHLY, CDR2 FYNNEI. CDR3 DNA: TGTGCCAGCGGGAGGACAGGGCGGAATGAAAAACTGTTTTTT. Amino acid sequence: CASGRTGRNEKLFF.

Points on this clonotype: Being one base from a much bigger clone, this may be a read error. The chain joins TRBV3-1 to TRBJ2-5; D gene ambiguous. This CDR3 region has 14 residues. Trimming pared 7 bases from V and 2 bases from J, leaving 14 bases between. Per the germline V gene, CDR1 is LGHDT and CDR2 is YNNKEL (reference sequence). CDR3 nucleotides: TGTGCCAGCATCCATGACCAGCAGCAAGAGACCCAGTACTTC. Its protein is CASIHDQQQETQYF.